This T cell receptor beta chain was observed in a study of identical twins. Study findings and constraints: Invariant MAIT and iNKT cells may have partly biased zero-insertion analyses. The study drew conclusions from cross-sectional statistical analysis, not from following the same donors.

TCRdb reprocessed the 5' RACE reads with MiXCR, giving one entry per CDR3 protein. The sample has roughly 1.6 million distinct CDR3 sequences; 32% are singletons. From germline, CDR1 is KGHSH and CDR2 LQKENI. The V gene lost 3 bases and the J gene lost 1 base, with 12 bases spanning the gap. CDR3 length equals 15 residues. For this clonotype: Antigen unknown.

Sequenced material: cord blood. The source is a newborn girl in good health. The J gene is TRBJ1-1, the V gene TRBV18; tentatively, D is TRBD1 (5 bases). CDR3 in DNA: TGTGCCAGCTCACCCCTAGGGACTACGAACACTGAAGCTTTCTTT. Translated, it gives CASSPLGTTNTEAFF.